The rows below give T cell receptor beta chains drawn from one sample of a study of blood T cell repertoires in COVID-19. Profiled with immunoSEQ multiplex PCR; TCRdb holds only in-frame clones, not every one. The table includes 310,000 or so clones, around nine tenths detected once. The sequenced material came from peripheral blood. The receptors were sampled from a man in his 70s with acute or convalescent COVID-19. CDR3s include the opening cysteine and the closing phenylalanine or tryptophan. The D gene is left open where the match is weak. Some rows have no size entry. The others give once, few or many, or a class for an expanded clone.

TRBV25-1,TRBJ2-3,15,once,TRBD2,CASRSSGGLTDTQYF,TGTGCCAGCAGATCTAGCGGGGGGCTCACAGATACGCAGTATTTT
TRBV6-2/TRBV6-3,TRBJ1-1,16,-,-,CASSYSTGGLDTEAFF,TGTGCCAGCAGTTACTCGACGGGGGGGCTCGACACTGAAGCTTTCTTT
TRBV18,TRBJ1-4,14,-,-,CASSLDIVNEKLFF,TGTGCCAGCTCACTAGACATTGTTAATGAAAAACTGTTTTTT
TRBV7-9,TRBJ2-1,16,-,TRBD1,CASSLNRGTEYNEQFF,TGTGCCAGCAGCTTAAACAGGGGCACGGAGTACAATGAGCAGTTCTTC
TRBV3-1/TRBV3-2,TRBJ1-3,17,-,-,CASSHVFGSTSGNTIYF,TGTGCCAGCAGCCACGTATTTGGGAGCACCTCTGGAAACACCATATATTTT
TRBV9,TRBJ1-6,13,-,TRBD1,CASGTVENSPLHF,TGTGCCAGCGGGACAGTTGAAAATTCACCCCTCCACTTT
TRBV20-1,TRBJ2-1,15,few,-,CSASLPLGKYNEQFF,TGCAGTGCTAGTCTCCCCCTCGGTAAATACAATGAGCAGTTCTTC
TRBV7-6,TRBJ2-7,15,-,-,CASAGRDTGVNEQYF,TGTGCCAGCGCCGGGAGGGACACAGGGGTTAACGAGCAGTACTTC
TRBV6-2/TRBV6-3,TRBJ2-3,15,-,TRBD2,CASSRRAGGTDTQYF,TGTGCCAGCAGCCGCCGGGCGGGGGGCACAGATACGCAGTATTTT
TRBV19,TRBJ1-2,13,-,-,CASSNDRNYGYTF,TGTGCCAGTAGTAACGACAGAAACTATGGCTACACCTTC
TRBV11-3,TRBJ2-3,15,-,TRBD1,CASSPGQTSTDTQYF,TGTGCCAGCAGCCCGGGACAGACTAGCACAGATACGCAGTATTTT
TRBV7-2,TRBJ2-5,14,few,TRBD1,CASSPTQGAGTQYF,TGTGCCAGCAGCCCAACCCAGGGGGCCGGGACCCAGTACTTC
TRBV2,TRBJ2-1,19,-,TRBD2,CASSGLGSGTSGTYNEQFF,TGTGCCAGCAGTGGATTGGGGTCCGGGACTAGCGGTACCTACAATGAGCAGTTCTTC
TRBV4-3,TRBJ1-6,13,-,-,CASSQEAYSPLHF,TGCGCCAGCAGCCAAGAGGCCTATTCACCCCTCCACTTT
TRBV7-9,TRBJ1-3,15,-,-,CASSLAPTAGNTIYF,TGTGCCAGCAGCTTAGCGCCGACAGCTGGAAACACCATATATTTT
TRBV10-2,TRBJ2-7,15,-,-,CASSERAGATYEQYF,TGCGCCAGCAGTGAGAGGGCGGGGGCGACCTACGAGCAGTACTTC
TRBV2,TRBJ2-3,16,-,TRBD2,CASRRTSGRSTDTQYF,TGTGCCAGCAGGAGGACTAGCGGGAGAAGTACAGATACGCAGTATTTT
TRBV10-3,TRBJ1-5,15,-,TRBD1,CAISTGTGSGQPQHF,TGTGCCATCAGTACAGGGACAGGGAGCGGTCAGCCCCAGCATTTT
TRBV6-6,TRBJ2-5,16,-,TRBD1,CASSYRDRGFQETQYF,TGTGCCAGCAGTTACCGGGACAGGGGGTTCCAAGAGACCCAGTACTTC
TRBV10-1,TRBJ2-1,14,-,TRBD2,CDSYREGRYNEQFF,TGCGACTCCTATAGGGAGGGCCGTTACAATGAGCAGTTCTTC
TRBV9,TRBJ2-7,15,-,TRBD2,CASSEVSGGAGEQYF,TGTGCCAGCAGCGAGGTTAGCGGGGGGGCTGGGGAGCAGTACTTC
TRBV29-1,TRBJ2-7,18,-,TRBD2,CSVTRASGGAVSLDEQYF,TGCAGCGTAACGAGGGCTAGCGGGGGGGCCGTATCACTCGACGAGCAGTACTTC
TRBV11-1,TRBJ1-6,13,-,-,CASSFFGDSPLHF,TGTGCCAGCAGCTTTTTCGGAGATTCACCCCTCCACTTT
TRBV5-1,TRBJ2-5,17,-,TRBD2,CASSLGVVSGGQETQYF,TGCGCCAGCAGCTTGGGTGTTGTCAGCGGGGGACAAGAGACCCAGTACTTC
TRBV7-6,TRBJ1-6,14,-,TRBD1,CASRPGTENSPLHF,TGTGCCAGCAGGCCCGGGACAGAGAATTCACCCCTCCACTTT
TRBV28,TRBJ2-5,13,-,-,CASSSYVRETQYF,TGTGCCAGCAGTTCGTATGTGAGAGAGACCCAGTACTTC
TRBV20-1,TRBJ2-1,12,once,-,CSASGVKEVTFF,TGCAGTGCTAGTGGGGTAAAGGAGGTGACCTTCTTC
TRBV7-2,TRBJ2-7,16,-,TRBD2,CASSLGQASGLHEQYF,TGTGCCAGCAGCTTAGGGCAAGCTAGCGGGTTACACGAGCAGTACTTC
TRBV19,TRBJ2-7,15,-,-,CASSVDLRSRYEQYF,TGTGCCAGTAGTGTGGACTTGCGGTCCCGCTACGAGCAGTACTTC
TRBV6-1,TRBJ1-1,14,once,-,CASSEGQPGTEAFF,TGTGCCAGCAGTGAAGGGCAGCCAGGTACTGAAGCTTTCTTT